This T cell receptor beta chain was sequenced during a study of response to subunit inactivated influenza vaccine. Each CDR3 protein gets one entry after TCRdb re-called the RT-PCR reads with MiXCR. The table has roughly 790,000 distinct CDR3 sequences, about 20% seen once. Study observations and caveats: It was the authors' suggestion that each seasonal influenza vaccination recruits few new T cells.

This clonotype was found a few times. Its antigen is as yet unknown. The CDR3 has 15 amino acids. After removal of 4 bases from V and 5 bases from J, the junction contained 10 bases not matched to a gene. The clonotype comes from a man aged 45-60 years who received an inactivated influenza vaccine. This chain links TRBV12-3 or TRBV12-4 with TRBJ2-5; 7 bases are a match to TRBD1. The sequenced sample was PBMCs from blood, obtained around 5 days after vaccination. The CDR3 bases are TGTGCCAGCAGTTCCTCAGGGGGTCCTGGGGAGACCCAGTACTTC. Protein product: CASSSSGGPGETQYF.